The text below deals with one T cell receptor (beta chain). Its specificity is unknown. The data derive from a study of beta chain features in type 1 diabetes. Overall study findings and caveats: In all four CD4+ subsets, TCRB CDR3 length was significantly, moderately reduced in type 1 diabetes.

With 4 bases removed from V and 6 bases from J, the gap between germline ends came to 12 bases. This CDR3 has 14 residues. The germline CDR1 and CDR2 sequences are MNHNY and SVGAGI (reference sequence). Expressed TCRB transcripts were sequenced after all isolated RNA was converted to cDNA. Sequencing used immunoSEQ multiplex PCR; TCRdb keeps in-frame clones, though not all of them. The table includes a few hundred thousand clones, roughly 24% detected once. The material sequenced was naive CD4+ T cells from blood. This chain uses TRBV6-6 with TRBJ1-4; D perhaps matches TRBD1 (6 bases). The receptor's source is a woman in her twenties or thirties with type 1 diabetes. The CDR3 sequence: CASSSPHRDEKLFF. The CDR3 region has the DNA TGTGCCAGCAGTTCCCCTCACAGGGATGAAAAACTGTTTTTT.